This T cell receptor beta chain was recovered during a study of radiotherapy plus CTLA-4 blockade in lung cancer. General observations from the study: Alongside interferon-beta, early blood T cell clone dynamics were reportedly the best predictor of response. Tumor-derived TCR clones expanded in blood after radiotherapy plus ipilimumab.

The study treated chemo-refractory metastatic non-small-cell lung cancer patients with focal radiation plus ipilimumab CTLA-4 blockade. To note about this clone: What it recognizes is unknown.

The data were produced by immunoSEQ multiplex PCR, yet TCRdb's version contains in-frame clones alone and is incomplete. The profile shows more than 90,000 clones, approximately 80% of them singletons. This CDR3 is 17 amino acids long. CDR1 and CDR2 (germline): MNHEY, SMNVEV (reference sequence). Trimming removed 8 bases from V and 4 bases from J; junction bases left unmatched: 17. The receptor comes from a human donor with non-small cell lung cancer that progressed on radiotherapy plus ipilimumab. Material: peripheral blood, obtained from a patient treated with radiotherapy plus ipilimumab. This chain links TRBV27 with TRBJ1-5, with 7 bases identical to TRBD1. The CDR3: CASPHRREGATNQPQHF. The CDR3 region has the DNA TGTGCCAGCCCACACCGGCGGGAGGGGGCGACGAATCAGCCCCAGCATTTT.